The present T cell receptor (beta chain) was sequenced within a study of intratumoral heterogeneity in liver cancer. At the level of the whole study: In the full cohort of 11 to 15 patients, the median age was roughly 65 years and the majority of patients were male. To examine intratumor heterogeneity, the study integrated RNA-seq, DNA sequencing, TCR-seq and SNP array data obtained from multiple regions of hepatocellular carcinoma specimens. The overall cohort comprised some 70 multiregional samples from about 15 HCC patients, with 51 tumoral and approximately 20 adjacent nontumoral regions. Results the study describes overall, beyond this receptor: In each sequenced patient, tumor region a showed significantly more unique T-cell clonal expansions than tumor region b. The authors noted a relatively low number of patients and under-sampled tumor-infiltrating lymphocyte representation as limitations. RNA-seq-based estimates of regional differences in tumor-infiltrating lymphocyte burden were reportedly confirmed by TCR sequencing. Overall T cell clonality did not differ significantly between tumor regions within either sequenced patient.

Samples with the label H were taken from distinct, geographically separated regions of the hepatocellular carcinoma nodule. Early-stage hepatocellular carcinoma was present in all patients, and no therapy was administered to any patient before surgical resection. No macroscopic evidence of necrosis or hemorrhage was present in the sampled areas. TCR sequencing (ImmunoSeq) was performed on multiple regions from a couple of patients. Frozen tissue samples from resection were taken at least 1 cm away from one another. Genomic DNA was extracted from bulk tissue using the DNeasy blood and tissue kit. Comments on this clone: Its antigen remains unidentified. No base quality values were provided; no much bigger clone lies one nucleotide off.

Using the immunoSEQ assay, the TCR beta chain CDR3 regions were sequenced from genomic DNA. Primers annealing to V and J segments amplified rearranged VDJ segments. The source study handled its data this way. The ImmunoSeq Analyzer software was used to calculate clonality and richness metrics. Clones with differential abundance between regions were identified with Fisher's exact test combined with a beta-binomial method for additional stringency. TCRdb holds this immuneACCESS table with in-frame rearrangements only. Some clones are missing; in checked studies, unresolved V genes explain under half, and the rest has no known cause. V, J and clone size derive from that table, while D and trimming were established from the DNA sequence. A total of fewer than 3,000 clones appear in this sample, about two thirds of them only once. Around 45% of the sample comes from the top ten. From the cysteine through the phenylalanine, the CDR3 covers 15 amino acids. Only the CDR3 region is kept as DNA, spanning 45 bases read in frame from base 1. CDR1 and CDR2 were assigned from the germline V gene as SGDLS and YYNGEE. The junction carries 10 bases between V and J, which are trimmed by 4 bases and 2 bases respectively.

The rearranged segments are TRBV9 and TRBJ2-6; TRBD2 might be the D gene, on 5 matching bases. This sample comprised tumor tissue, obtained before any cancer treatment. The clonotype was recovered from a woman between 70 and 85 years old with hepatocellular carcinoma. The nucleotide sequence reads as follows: TGTGCCAGCAGCCCGCACGGGGCTGGGGCCAACGTCCTGACTTTC. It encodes CASSPHGAGANVLTF.